This T cell receptor beta chain was recovered during a study of T cell changes during pregnancy in multiple sclerosis. The repertoire was sequenced with immunoSEQ multiplex PCR; TCRdb's copy has only in-frame clones and lacks some. The table includes tens of thousands of clones, approximately 90% detected once. This clone was detected only once. Germline V gene lookup returns CDR1 SGHDN and CDR2 FVKESK. V shed 4 bases and J shed 4 bases, with 12 bases lying between them. The CDR3 covers 14 residues. Sequencing used CD8+ T cells from peripheral blood mononuclear cells, obtained after pregnancy. The rearrangement links TRBV14 to TRBJ2-3; maybe TRBD1 (6 bases). The TCR was taken from a female donor in good health, enrolled as a control in a pregnancy study. CDR3 region: CASSPQQGADTQYF. DNA of the CDR3: TGTGCCAGCAGCCCCCAACAGGGAGCAGATACGCAGTATTTT.